Below are 20 T cell receptor beta chains sequenced from a single sample in a study of liver allograft versus peripheral blood T cells. About the research overall: T cell receptor repertoires in transplanted livers were compared with those in recipients' peripheral blood.

Using its own MiXCR run on the reads, TCRdb lists one record per CDR3 protein. The sample consists of around 18,000 distinct CDR3 sequences, around a fifth of them appearing once. These receptors came from a human patient who had a liver transplant. Some of these T cells may belong to the graft donor.

This clonotype was observed a few times. V and J are TRBV19 and TRBJ2-1; unclear D gene. From germline, CDR1 is LNHDA and CDR2 SQIVND (reference sequence). V was cut by 6 bases and J by 6 bases, with 21 bases left in between. This CDR3 contains 16 residues. The CDR3 loop is CASSNSKRKRGNEQFF. CDR3 nucleotides: TGTGCCAGTAGCAACTCAAAGAGGAAACGCGGCAATGAGCAGTTCTTC.

This clonotype was observed a handful of times. The rearrangement links TRBV30 to TRBJ1-3; TRBD1 might be the D (6 bases). Germline CDR1 reads GTSNPN; CDR2 reads SVGIG (reference sequence). Trimming took 1 base from V and 1 from J, leaving 11 bases between them. The CDR3 runs to 15 residues. The chain's CDR3 is CAWSDKGGSGNTIYF. The CDR3 DNA reads TGTGCCTGGAGTGACAAAGGGGGTTCTGGAAACACCATATATTTT.

This chain connects TRBV20-1 to TRBJ1-5, with 12 bases fitting TRBD1. The CDR3 extends over 18 amino acids. Germline CDR1 and CDR2: DFQATT and SNEGSKA (reference sequence). With V trimmed by 2 bases and J by 5 bases, 13 bases remained unmatched. The CDR3 nucleotides are TGCAGTGCTAGACCCCTCCGTCCGGGACAGGGGGCTGATCAGCCCCAGCATTTT. Translation gives CSARPLRPGQGADQPQHF.

V gene TRBV19 combines with J gene TRBJ1-5, with D maybe TRBD1 (6 bases). Trimming removed 2 bases from V and 5 bases from J, with 13 bases in between. There are 15 residues in the CDR3. Looked up from germline, CDR1 is LNHDA and CDR2 is SQIVND (reference sequence). The CDR3 region is CASSIWGRPDQPQHF. As DNA, the CDR3 is TGTGCCAGTAGTATATGGGGGCGGCCTGATCAGCCCCAGCATTTT. The whole variable domain, filled in from reference TRBV19 and TRBJ1-5, reads DGGITQSPKYLFRKEGQNVTLSCEQNLNHDAMYWYRQDPGQGLRLIYYSQIVNDFQKGDIAEGYSVSREKKESFPLTVTSAQKNPTAFYLCASSIWGRPDQPQHFGDGTRLSIL.

The chain is built from TRBV24-1 and TRBJ2-3; weak D call: TRBD1 (5 bases). The germline gives CDR1 KGHDR, CDR2 SFDVKD. V was trimmed by 0 bases and J by 4 bases, leaving 10 bases between them. The CDR3 is made up of 15 amino acids. CDR3 sequence (DNA): TGTGCCACCAGTGATTTGAGCCCAGGGCCAGATACGCAGTATTTT. This codes for CATSDLSPGPDTQYF.

This clonotype was found once. The CDR3 here is CASSFGGGEKLFF. The CDR3 DNA sequence: TGTGCCAGCAGTTTCGGGGGGGGTGAAAAACTGTTTTTT. The chain joins TRBV12-3 or TRBV12-4 to TRBJ1-4; possibly TRBD1 for D (5 bases). The CDR3 is 13 amino acids. V lost 3 bases and J 7 bases, leaving 9 bases between the germline ends.

This chain joins TRBV3-2 and TRBJ1-2; the table's D call TRBD1 went unverified against the DNA. TRBV3-2 is an annotated pseudogene. CDR3 length: 22 residues. Here the CDR3 DNA reads TGTGCCAGCAGCCATGTGGAGATGGTAGGGGATACCAGACCCCGGGCTAACTATGGCTACACCTTC. Protein product: CASSHVEMVGDTRPRANYGYTF.

The rearrangement links TRBV19 to TRBJ1-5, with D maybe TRBD1 (5 bases). With 5 bases removed from V and 3 bases from J, the gap between germline ends came to 14 bases. Germline lookup yields CDR1 LNHDA and CDR2 SQIVND (reference sequence). The CDR3 loop spans 15 amino acids. The CDR3 nucleotides are TGTGCCAGTAGTCCCGTACTGGGACCCAATCAGCCCCAGCATTTT. As protein: CASSPVLGPNQPQHF.

This clonotype was seen a handful of times. V and J are TRBV7-9 and TRBJ2-7; the D gene is possibly TRBD2 (6 bases). V was clipped by 5 bases and J by 7 bases, with 12 bases between them. CDR3 size: 12 residues. Germline V lookup: CDR1 SEHNR, CDR2 FQNEAQ (reference sequence). CDR3 protein: CASSTGSKEQYF. As DNA, the CDR3 is TGTGCCAGCAGCACCGGGAGCAAGGAGCAGTACTTC. Full variable domain (missing parts from reference TRBV7-9 and TRBJ2-7): DTGVSQNPRHKITKRGQNVTFRCDPISEHNRLYWYRQTLGQGPEFLTYFQNEAQLEKSRLLSDRFSAERPKGSFSTLEIQRTEQGDSAMYLCASSTGSKEQYFGPGTRLTVT.

The genes are TRBV7-2 and TRBJ2-3; 10 nucleotides agree with TRBD1. Germline-derived CDR1 and CDR2 are SGHTA and FQGNSA. Trimming at V came to 0 bases and at J to 0 bases, leaving 9 bases not matched to a gene. The CDR3 covers 19 residues. CDR3 loop: CASSLAPTGGIPSTDTQYF. CDR3 nucleotides: TGTGCCAGCAGCTTAGCGCCGACAGGGGGCATCCCTAGCACAGATACGCAGTATTTT.

This chain joins TRBV5-6 and TRBJ1-1; 9 positions agree with TRBD1. Germline V gives CDR1 SGHDT, CDR2 YYEEEE. Germline trimming cut 3 bases from V and 1 base from J; bases unmatched to any gene: 1. The CDR3 runs 14 residues. The CDR3 spells CASSWDRANTEAFF. In DNA form, the CDR3 reads TGTGCCAGCAGCTGGGACAGGGCGAACACTGAAGCTTTCTTT.

This clonotype is deemed medium-sized (0.01 to 0.1%). V usage is TRBV10-3 and J usage is TRBJ2-3, with 12 bases identical to TRBD2. This CDR3 region has 17 residues. V lost 3 bases and J lost 0; bases outside the gene matches: 4. Germline CDR1 reads ENHRY; CDR2 reads SYGVKD. In DNA form, the CDR3 reads TGTGCCATCAGTGATGGTGGACTAGCGGGAAGCACAGATACGCAGTATTTT. It specifies CAISDGGLAGSTDTQYF.

CDR3 nucleotides: TGTGCCAGCAGCCCGGGGGGGGCTGGGGGGGGGAGGGAGCAGTACTTC. This encodes CASSPGGAGGGREQYF. This chain joins TRBV5-6 and TRBJ2-7; TRBD2 matches 8 bases. Trimming took 4 bases from V and 7 from J; bases not matched to a gene: 16. Looked up from germline, CDR1 is SGHDT and CDR2 is YYEEEE. This CDR3 has 16 residues. The full variable domain, in which reference TRBV5-6 and TRBJ2-7 provide the parts outside the CDR3, is DAGVTQSPTHLIKTRGQQVTLRCSPKSGHDTVSWYQQALGQGPQFIFQYYEEEERQRGNFPDRFSGHQFPNYSSELNVNALLLGDSALYLCASSPGGAGGGREQYFGPGTRLTVT.

CDR3 residues: CASRNRVTYEQYF. The DNA of the CDR3 is TGTGCCAGCAGGAACAGGGTCACCTACGAGCAGTACTTC. This sequence joins TRBV6-5 and TRBJ2-7; tentative D call: TRBD1 (6 bases). Germline V gene sequence: CDR1 MNHEY, CDR2 SVGAGI. There are 13 residues in the CDR3. V was trimmed by 6 bases and J by 2 bases, leaving 11 bases between them.

In this sample, this clonotype is medium-sized. This rearrangement joins TRBV29-1 to TRBJ2-7; D is tentatively TRBD1 or TRBD2 (6 bases each). CDR1 is SQVTM and CDR2 is ANQGSEA in the germline V gene. Trimming took off 2 bases at V and 3 bases at J, with 20 bases between the two ends. The CDR3 extends over 16 amino acids. The CDR3 region has the DNA TGCAGCGTTGAACCCCCGACGGGGGCGCGAGGCTACGAGCAGTACTTC. Its protein product is CSVEPPTGARGYEQYF.

In its sample, this clonotype was seen many times. The gene calls are TRBV5-6 and TRBJ1-1, with D possibly being TRBD1 (6 bases). Trimming left V 5 bases short and J 12 bases short, with 14 bases between. Germline V gene sequence: CDR1 SGHDT, CDR2 YYEEEE. CDR3 length: 11 residues. CDR3 residues: CASSSNRVTFF. For the CDR3, the DNA is TGTGCCAGCAGTTCCAACAGGGTAACTTTCTTT. Together with reference TRBV5-6 and TRBJ1-1, the CDR3 gives the full variable domain: DAGVTQSPTHLIKTRGQQVTLRCSPKSGHDTVSWYQQALGQGPQFIFQYYEEEERQRGNFPDRFSGHQFPNYSSELNVNALLLGDSALYLCASSSNRVTFFGQGTRLTVV.

This clonotype has a handful of counts. The rearrangement joins TRBV6-6 to TRBJ1-4, with D unclear. The CDR3 is 14 residues long. From germline, CDR1 is MNHNY and CDR2 SVGAGI (reference sequence). Trimming removed 8 bases at V and 8 bases at J, with 18 bases between. For the CDR3, the DNA is TGTGCCAGCCAAGAGGCCAGGAGCCAGGAAAAACTGTTTTTT. This translates into CASQEARSQEKLFF.

This clonotype is judged medium-sized. V gene TRBV7-2 combines with J gene TRBJ1-2, with 12 bases matching TRBD1. With V trimmed by 4 bases and J by 8 bases, 14 bases remained unmatched. The CDR3 extends over 17 amino acids. The V gene's germline CDR1 is SGHTA and CDR2 FQGNSA. This chain's CDR3 is CASSSVGPGQGAGGYTF. CDR3 nucleotide sequence: TGTGCCAGCAGCTCCGTCGGACCGGGACAGGGGGCGGGGGGCTACACCTTC.

J is TRBJ1-1 and V is TRBV12-3 or TRBV12-4, with D unresolved. V shed 4 bases and J shed 2 bases, with 17 bases lying between them. CDR3 length: 16 amino acids. The CDR3 nucleotides are TGTGCCAGCAGTTACAACGGACCGGCCATTAACACTGAAGCTTTCTTT. Its translation: CASSYNGPAINTEAFF.

The rearrangement links TRBV10-3 to TRBJ2-5; D possibly uses TRBD1 or TRBD2 (5 bases each). Looked up from germline, CDR1 is ENHRY and CDR2 is SYGVKD. Trimming took off 6 bases at V and 3 bases at J, with 11 bases between the two ends. CDR3 size: 13 residues. CDR3 in DNA: TGTGCCATCAGCCGGGACCCCGAAGAGACCCAGTACTTC. Amino acid sequence: CAISRDPEETQYF.